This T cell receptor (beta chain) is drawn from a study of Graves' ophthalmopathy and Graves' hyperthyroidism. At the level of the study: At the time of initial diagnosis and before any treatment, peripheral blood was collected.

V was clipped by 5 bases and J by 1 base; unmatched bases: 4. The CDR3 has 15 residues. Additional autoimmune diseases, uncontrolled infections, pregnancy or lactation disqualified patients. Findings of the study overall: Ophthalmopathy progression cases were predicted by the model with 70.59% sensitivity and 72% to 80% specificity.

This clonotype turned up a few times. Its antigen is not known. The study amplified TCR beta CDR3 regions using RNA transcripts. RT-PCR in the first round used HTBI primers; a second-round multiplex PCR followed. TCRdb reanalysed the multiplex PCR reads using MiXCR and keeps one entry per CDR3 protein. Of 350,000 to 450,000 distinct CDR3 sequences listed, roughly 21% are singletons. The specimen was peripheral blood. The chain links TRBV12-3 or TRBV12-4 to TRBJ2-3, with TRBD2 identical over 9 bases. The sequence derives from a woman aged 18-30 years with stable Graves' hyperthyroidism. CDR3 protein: CASSGSGSGTDTQYF. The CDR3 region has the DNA TGTGCCAGCAGTGGTAGCGGGAGTGGCACAGATACGCAGTATTTT.